Reported below is one TCR beta chain. Between the trimmed V and J ends, which lost 4 bases and 5 bases, there was a span of 12 bases. This CDR3 spans 14 amino acids. The germline gives CDR1 SEHNR, CDR2 FQNEAQ (reference sequence). The authors made TCR beta cDNA from 400 to 600 ng total RNA with a constant-region primer. Generation of the TCR beta libraries relied on three nested multiplex PCR rounds using slightly modified ARM-PCR. Use of TRBV1-TRBV30 forward primers with a C-beta reverse primer characterized the first two PCR rounds, which lasted nine to eleven cycles each. Each CDR3 protein is one row after TCRdb ran MiXCR on the multiplex PCR reads. The repertoire holds around 330,000 distinct CDR3 sequences, approximately 54% seen once, with about a sixth in the top ten. The sample belongs to a study of tumor-infiltrating lymphocytes in primary liver carcinoma. Background on the study: Tissue type made little difference to sample yields of roughly 3.5 to 8 million productive TCRbeta reads.

They got blood RNA out of unsorted whole blood and also pulled out germline DNA. Before any surgery took place, four milliliters of peripheral blood were collected. The sample consisted of peripheral blood. This sequence was found in a woman aged 25 to 39 with primary liver carcinoma and hepatitis B virus infection. The chain couples TRBV7-9 to TRBJ2-1; no definite D call. CDR3 nucleotide sequence: TGTGCCAGCAGCTCGACGGGCTTAAACAATGAGCAGTTCTTC. As protein: CASSSTGLNNEQFF.